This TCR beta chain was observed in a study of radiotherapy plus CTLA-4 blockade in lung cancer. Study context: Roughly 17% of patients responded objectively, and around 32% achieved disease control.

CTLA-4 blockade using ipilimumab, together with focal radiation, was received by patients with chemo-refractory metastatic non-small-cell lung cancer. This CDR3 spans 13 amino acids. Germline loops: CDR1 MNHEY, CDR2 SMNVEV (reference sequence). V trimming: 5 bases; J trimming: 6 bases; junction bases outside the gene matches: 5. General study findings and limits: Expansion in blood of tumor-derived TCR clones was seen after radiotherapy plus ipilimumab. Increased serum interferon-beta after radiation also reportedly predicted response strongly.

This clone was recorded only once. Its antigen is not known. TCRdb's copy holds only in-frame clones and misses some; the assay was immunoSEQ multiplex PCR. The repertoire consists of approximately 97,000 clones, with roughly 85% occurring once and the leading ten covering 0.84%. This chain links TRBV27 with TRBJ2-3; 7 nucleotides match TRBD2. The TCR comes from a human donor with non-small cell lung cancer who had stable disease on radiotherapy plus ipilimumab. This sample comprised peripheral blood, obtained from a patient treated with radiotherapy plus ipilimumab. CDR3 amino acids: CASSGTTGDTQYF. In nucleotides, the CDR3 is TGTGCCAGCAGTGGGACTACCGGGGATACGCAGTATTTT.